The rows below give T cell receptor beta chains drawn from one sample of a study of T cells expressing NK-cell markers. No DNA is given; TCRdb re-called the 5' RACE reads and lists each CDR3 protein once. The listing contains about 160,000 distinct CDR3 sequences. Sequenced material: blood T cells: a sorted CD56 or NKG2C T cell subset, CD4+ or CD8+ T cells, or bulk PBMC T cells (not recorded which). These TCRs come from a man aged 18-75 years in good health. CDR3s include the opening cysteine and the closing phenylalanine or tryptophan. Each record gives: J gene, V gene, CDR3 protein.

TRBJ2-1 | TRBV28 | CASSFSGGADEQFF
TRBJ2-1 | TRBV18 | CASSPEGTGVYNEQFF
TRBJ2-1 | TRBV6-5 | CASSYSIGGQNEQFF
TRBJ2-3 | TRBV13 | CASSLLVTWEGTDTQYF
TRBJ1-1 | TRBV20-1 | CSARGGQGTEAFF
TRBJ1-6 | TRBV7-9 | CASSSRTGGPSPLHF
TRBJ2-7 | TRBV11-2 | CASSPGWGAAYEQYF
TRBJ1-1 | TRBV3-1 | CASSQWTGDSNTEAFF
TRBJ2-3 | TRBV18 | CASSATPSGGITDTQYF
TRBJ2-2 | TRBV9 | CASSTNNANTGELFF
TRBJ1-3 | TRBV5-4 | CASSPQGGSGNTIYF
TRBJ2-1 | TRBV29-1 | CSVQGDQGAPAYYNEQFF
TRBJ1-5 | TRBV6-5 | CASIKGQGGIEPQHF
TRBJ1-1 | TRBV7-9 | CASSVITGGITEAFF
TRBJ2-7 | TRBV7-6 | CASSNRHSSGETYEQYF
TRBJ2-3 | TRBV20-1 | CSARDPKGSGTDTQYF
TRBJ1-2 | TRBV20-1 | CSATAAYGYTF
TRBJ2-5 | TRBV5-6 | CASSFPSGGRLETQYF
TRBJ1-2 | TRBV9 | CASSPRFGYGYTF
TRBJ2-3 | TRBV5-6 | CASSLATGLAASTDTQYF
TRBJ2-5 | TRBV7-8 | CASSLGGANQETQYF
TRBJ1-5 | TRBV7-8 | CASSPGTANMKPQHF
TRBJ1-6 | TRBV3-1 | CASSQRTGPNSPLHF
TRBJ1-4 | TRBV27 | CASSSFPGQNEKLFF
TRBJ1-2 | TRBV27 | CASSFNRGNGYTF
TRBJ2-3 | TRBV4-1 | CASSPGVRVPDTQYF
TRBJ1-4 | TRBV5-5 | CASSLEGTGGEKLFF
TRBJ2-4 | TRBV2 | CASIDRAGIQYF
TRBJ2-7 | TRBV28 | CASSWVGGRSEQYF
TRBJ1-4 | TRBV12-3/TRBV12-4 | CASSVTATNEKLFF
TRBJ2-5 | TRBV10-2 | CASSESAGRETQYF
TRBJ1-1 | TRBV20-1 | CSAGWALQRDTEAFF
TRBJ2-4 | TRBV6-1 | CASSDQGIQYF
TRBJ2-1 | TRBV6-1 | CASRGMGRHNEQFF
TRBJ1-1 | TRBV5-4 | CASRRGSNTEAFF
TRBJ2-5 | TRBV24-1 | CATSGVGEPETQYF
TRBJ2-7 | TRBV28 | CASTLRGELYEQYF
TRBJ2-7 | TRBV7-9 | CASIPSGAYYEQYF
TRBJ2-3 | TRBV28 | CASSLLGDSSTDTQYF
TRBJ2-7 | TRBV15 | CATSNIGVSYEQYF
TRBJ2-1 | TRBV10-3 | CAISEVFVGVSYNEQFF
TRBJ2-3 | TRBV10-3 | CAINQDGTDTQYF
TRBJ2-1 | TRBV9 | CASSAPLGEVPDGDEQFF
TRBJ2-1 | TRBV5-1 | CASSLADEQFF
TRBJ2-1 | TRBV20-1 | CSATSRGYNEQFF
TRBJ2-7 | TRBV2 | CASSEAYGSRNPSAGQYF
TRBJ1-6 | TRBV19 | CASSIEPARGNSPLHF